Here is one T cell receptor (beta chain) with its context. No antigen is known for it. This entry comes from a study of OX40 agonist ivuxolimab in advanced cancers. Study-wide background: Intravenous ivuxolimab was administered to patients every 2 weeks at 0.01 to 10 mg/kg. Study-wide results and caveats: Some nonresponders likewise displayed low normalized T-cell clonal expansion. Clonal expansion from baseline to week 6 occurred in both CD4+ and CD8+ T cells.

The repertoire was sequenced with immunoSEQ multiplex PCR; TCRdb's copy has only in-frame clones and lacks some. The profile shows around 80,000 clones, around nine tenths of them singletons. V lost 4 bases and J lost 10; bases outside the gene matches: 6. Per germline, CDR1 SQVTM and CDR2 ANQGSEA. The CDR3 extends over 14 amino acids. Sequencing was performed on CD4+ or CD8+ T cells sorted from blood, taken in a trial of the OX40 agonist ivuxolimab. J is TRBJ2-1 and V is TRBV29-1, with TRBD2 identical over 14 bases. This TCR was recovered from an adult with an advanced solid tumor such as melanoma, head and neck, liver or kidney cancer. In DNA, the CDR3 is TGCAGCGTTGGGGGACTAGCGGGAGTTCGAGAGCAGTTCTTC. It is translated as CSVGGLAGVREQFF.